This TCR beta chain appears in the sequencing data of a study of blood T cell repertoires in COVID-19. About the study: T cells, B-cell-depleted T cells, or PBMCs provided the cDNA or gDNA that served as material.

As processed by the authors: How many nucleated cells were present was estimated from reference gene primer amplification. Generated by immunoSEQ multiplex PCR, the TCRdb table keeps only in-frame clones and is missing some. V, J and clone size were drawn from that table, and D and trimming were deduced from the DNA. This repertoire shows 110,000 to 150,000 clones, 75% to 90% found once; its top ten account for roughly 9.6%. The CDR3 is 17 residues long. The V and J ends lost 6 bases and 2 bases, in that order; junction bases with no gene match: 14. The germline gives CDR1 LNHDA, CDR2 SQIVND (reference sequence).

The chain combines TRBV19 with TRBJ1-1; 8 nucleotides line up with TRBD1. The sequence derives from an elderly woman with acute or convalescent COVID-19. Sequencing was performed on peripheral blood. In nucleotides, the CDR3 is TGTGCCAGTAGCGATTCGGTCAGGGGGCGCCGAAACACTGAAGCTTTCTTT. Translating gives CASSDSVRGRRNTEAFF.